This paragraph covers one T cell receptor beta chain sequence. The authors' processing: Estimation of nucleated cell counts relied on the amplification of reference gene primers. Using immunoSEQ multiplex PCR, the repertoire was profiled, and TCRdb retains in-frame clones only, with some absent. That table supplies the V and J calls and clone size; D and trimming were determined from the DNA. In the table there are fewer than 65,000 clones, approximately 85% of which are singletons. This record belongs to a study of blood T cell repertoires in COVID-19. Study at large: COVID-19 samples, acute and convalescent, were from the United States, Italy and Spain. T cells, B-cell-depleted T cells, or PBMCs supplied cDNA or gDNA.

This sequence originates from a human donor in a cohort sampled during active COVID-19. Sequencing was carried out using peripheral blood.

The CDR3 spells CASRQDRVGNTIYF. The CDR3 DNA is TGTGCCAGCAGACAAGACAGGGTTGGAAACACCATATATTTT. The chain has TRBV6-5 and TRBJ1-3; 7 bases map to TRBD1. The CDR3 totals 14 residues. CDR1 and CDR2 from the germline V gene are MNHEY and SVGAGI. V trimming: 6 bases; J trimming: 3 bases; junction bases outside the gene matches: 5.